The 29 T cell receptor beta chains in this list originate from one sample, sequenced in a study of CXCR3-negative and CXCR3-positive naive CD8 T cells (dated by TCRdb to between 2019 and 2020). The sequencing machine was a NextSeq 550. The Human TCR Profiling Kit (MiLaboratory) was used to make UMI-labeled 5' RACE TRB cDNA libraries. Reprocessed by TCRdb, the reads give a single entry per CDR3 protein sequence, without DNA. The record for this sample contains about 130,000 distinct CDR3 sequences. The leading ten clones occupy just under 0.5% of the sample. Sequenced sample: naive CXCR3- CD8+ T cells from blood. Read against the paper, the sample's cell subset or site label means: CD45RO-CCR7+CD27+CD95- naive CD8+ T cells lacking CXCR3 (TNR3-). These receptors all come from a human donor in good health. Some clones in this sample may be carry-over from other donors' samples.

The chain carries TRBV7-9 and TRBJ2-7. This CDR3 region has 13 residues. Germline CDR1 is SEHNR and CDR2 is FQNEAQ (reference sequence). This CDR3 is CASSLIRTYEQYF. The entire variable domain, with the rest obtained from reference TRBV7-9 and TRBJ2-7, is as follows: DTGVSQNPRHKITKRGQNVTFRCDPISEHNRLYWYRQTLGQGPEFLTYFQNEAQLEKSRLLSDRFSAERPKGSFSTLEIQRTEQGDSAMYLCASSLIRTYEQYFGPGTRLTVT.

The gene calls are TRBV7-8 and TRBJ1-1; TCRdb lists TRBD1, though no DNA is available to test this call. The CDR3 is made up of 15 amino acids. Germline assignment: CDR1 SGHVS and CDR2 FQNEAQ. CDR3 amino acids: CASSLYDRVDTEAFF.

This chain links TRBV7-9 with TRBJ2-7; TCRdb's D gene call, TRBD1, goes unchecked for lack of DNA. CDR3 length equals 16 residues. Per the germline V gene, CDR1 is SEHNR and CDR2 is FQNEAQ (reference sequence). The CDR3 loop is CASSTPQRQGPHEQYF.

The chain couples TRBV12-3 or TRBV12-4 to TRBJ1-2; TCRdb returns TRBD1, unconfirmable since there is no DNA. The CDR3 spans 15 residues. The CDR3 sequence: CASSDGQAALDGYTF.

The chain carries TRBV28 and TRBJ2-3; the D call of TRBD2 rests on TCRdb alone, since no DNA is present to check it. Germline CDR1 is MDHEN and CDR2 is SYDVKM. The CDR3 totals 18 residues. CDR3 sequence reads: CASSLLGLAGVGTDTQYF.

V is TRBV14 and J is TRBJ2-3. The CDR3 length is 12 residues. The germline CDR1 and CDR2 sequences are SGHDN and FVKESK. CDR3 in amino acids: CASSRLSDTQYF.

The CDR3 loop reads CASSPPTGSQETQYF. The V gene is TRBV18, the J gene TRBJ2-5. This CDR3 spans 15 amino acids. Germline CDR1 and CDR2: KGHSH and LQKENI.

This chain connects TRBV13 to TRBJ2-1; the TCRdb call, TRBD2, lacks DNA for checking. This CDR3 comprises 18 residues. CDR1 is PRHDT and CDR2 is FYEKMQ in the germline V gene (reference sequence). CDR3 loop: CASSPYGRGGPGGNEQFF.

V usage is TRBV7-2 and J usage is TRBJ2-1; TCRdb designates TRBD2, a call that cannot be tested without DNA. Germline-derived CDR1 and CDR2 are SGHTA and FQGNSA. This CDR3 is 18 amino acids long. Here the CDR3 reads CASSLEGTSGRFYNEQFF.

The chain uses TRBV12-3 or TRBV12-4 and TRBJ2-5; TCRdb's D call of TRBD2 is untestable without DNA. This CDR3 region has 11 residues. CDR3 sequence: CASRQGQTQYF.

This chain links TRBV25-1 with TRBJ1-6; TCRdb's assignment of TRBD1 cannot be checked, as there is no DNA. This CDR3 is built from 16 residues. Germline V CDR1 and CDR2: MGHDK, SYGVNS. The CDR3: CASSEGFTGTNSPLHF.

The rearrangement uses TRBV28 and TRBJ2-5; TCRdb returns TRBD1, unconfirmable since there is no DNA. Germline V gene sequence: CDR1 MDHEN, CDR2 SYDVKM. The CDR3 contains 15 residues. The CDR3 region is CASSFAGGRGETQYF. Filled out from reference TRBV28 and TRBJ2-5, the complete variable domain reads DVKVTQSSRYLVKRTGEKVFLECVQDMDHENMFWYRQDPGLGLRLIYFSYDVKMKEKGDIPEGYSVSREKKERFSLILESASTNQTSMYLCASSFAGGRGETQYFGPGTRLLVL.

This chain uses TRBV5-1 with TRBJ1-2; TCRdb's D call, TRBD1, is unchecked because there is no DNA. This CDR3 is built from 12 residues. Germline V gives CDR1 SGHRS, CDR2 YFSETQ. CDR3 in amino acids: CASSLGGTECTF. The variable domain in full, completed from reference TRBV5-1 and TRBJ1-2, reads KAGVTQTPRYLIKTRGQQVTLSCSPISGHRSVSWYQQTPGQGLQFLFEYFSETQRNKGNFPGRFSGRQFSNSRSEMNVSTLELGDSALYLCASSLGGTECTFGSGTRLTVV.

This chain joins TRBV14 and TRBJ2-5; TCRdb's D call of TRBD1 is untestable without DNA. This CDR3 has 14 residues. CDR1 is SGHDN, CDR2 FVKESK, per germline. CDR3 sequence reads: CASSQDTGRETQYF.

This rearrangement joins TRBV13 to TRBJ1-2; TCRdb outputs TRBD1, but without DNA this stays unchecked. The germline V gene encodes CDR1 PRHDT and CDR2 FYEKMQ (reference sequence). This CDR3 has 14 residues. CDR3 region: CASSPRTANYGYTF. Complete variable domain (other parts from reference TRBV13 and TRBJ1-2): AAGVIQSPRHLIKEKRETATLKCYPIPRHDTVYWYQQGPGQDPQFLISFYEKMQSDKGSIPDRFSAQQFSDYHSELNMSSLELGDSALYFCASSPRTANYGYTFGSGTRLTVV.

CDR3 in amino acids: CAISNEQGLNTEAFF. The chain carries TRBV10-3 and TRBJ1-1; the TCRdb D gene call, TRBD1, has no DNA to confirm it. The V gene's germline CDR1 is ENHRY and CDR2 SYGVKD. This CDR3 is built from 15 residues.

V usage is TRBV6-5 and J usage is TRBJ1-2. CDR1 and CDR2 from the germline V gene are MNHEY and SVGAGI. CDR3 length: 15 residues. CDR3 sequence reads: CASSFSLRLGYGYTF.

The chain carries TRBV7-2 and TRBJ2-7. CDR1 is SGHTA, CDR2 FQGNSA, per germline. The CDR3 loop spans 13 amino acids. CDR3 region: CASSLGVPYEQYF.

The chain joins TRBV5-1 to TRBJ2-1; the D call of TRBD1 rests on TCRdb alone, since no DNA is present to check it. The CDR3 extends over 16 amino acids. Looked up from germline, CDR1 is SGHRS and CDR2 is YFSETQ. The CDR3 loop is CASSATQGGSYNEQFF. Filled out from reference TRBV5-1 and TRBJ2-1, the complete variable domain reads KAGVTQTPRYLIKTRGQQVTLSCSPISGHRSVSWYQQTPGQGLQFLFEYFSETQRNKGNFPGRFSGRQFSNSRSEMNVSTLELGDSALYLCASSATQGGSYNEQFFGPGTRLTVL.

CDR3 sequence reads: CASSAGDLQETQYF. The rearrangement links TRBV9 to TRBJ2-5; there is no DNA to check the TCRdb D call of TRBD2. The CDR3 has 14 amino acids. Germline-derived CDR1 and CDR2 are SGDLS and YYNGEE. The full variable domain, rest sourced from reference TRBV9 and TRBJ2-5, is DSGVTQTPKHLITATGQRVTLRCSPRSGDLSVYWYQQSLDQGLQFLIQYYNGEERAKGNILERFSAQQFPDLHSELNLSSLELGDSALYFCASSAGDLQETQYFGPGTRLLVL.

This chain connects TRBV5-6 to TRBJ2-7; the TCRdb call, TRBD1, lacks DNA for checking. The CDR3 contains 15 residues. The germline V gene has CDR1 SGHDT and CDR2 YYEEEE. CDR3 protein: CASSLAATGLIEQYF. The full variable domain, with the rest looked up from reference TRBV5-6 and TRBJ2-7, is DAGVTQSPTHLIKTRGQQVTLRCSPKSGHDTVSWYQQALGQGPQFIFQYYEEEERQRGNFPDRFSGHQFPNYSSELNVNALLLGDSALYLCASSLAATGLIEQYFGPGTRLTVT.

V is TRBV12-3 or TRBV12-4 and J is TRBJ2-1; TCRdb proposes TRBD2, but this gene call is untestable without DNA. The CDR3 covers 19 residues. CDR3 region: CASSSGTSGGAPYYNEQFF.

J is TRBJ2-7 and V is TRBV6-6; TCRdb selects TRBD2, and the lack of DNA leaves this call unchecked. Per the germline V gene, CDR1 is MNHNY and CDR2 is SVGAGI (reference sequence). The CDR3 runs to 15 residues. CDR3 in amino acids: CASSYGLAGEDEQYF.

The gene calls are TRBV20-1 and TRBJ1-5. Germline loops: CDR1 DFQATT, CDR2 SNEGSKA (reference sequence). This CDR3 is 14 amino acids long. CDR3 protein: CSARGRLGNQPQHF.

The V gene is TRBV29-1, the J gene TRBJ2-1; TCRdb proposes TRBD2, but this gene call is untestable without DNA. Germline V gene lookup returns CDR1 SQVTM and CDR2 ANQGSEA. The CDR3 sequence is 16 residues long. This CDR3 reads CSVEFYAGGLFYEQFF.

The rearrangement uses TRBV10-3 and TRBJ2-3; TCRdb reports TRBD2, a call that lacks DNA to check it against. This CDR3 comprises 16 residues. CDR1 is ENHRY, CDR2 SYGVKD, per germline. This CDR3 reads CAISDLGLAGGDTQYF.

The chain couples TRBV27 to TRBJ1-1. The CDR3 runs 12 residues. The germline gives CDR1 MNHEY, CDR2 SMNVEV (reference sequence). CDR3 region: CASSSTAYEAFF.

This chain's CDR3 is CASSPPISGGYNEQFF. The chain is built from TRBV7-8 and TRBJ2-1; TCRdb returns TRBD2, unconfirmable since there is no DNA. The CDR3 extends over 16 amino acids. Germline V gene data show CDR1 as SGHVS and CDR2 as FQNEAQ.

The chain has TRBV6-5 and TRBJ2-1; TCRdb returns TRBD2, unconfirmable since there is no DNA. CDR3 length equals 13 residues. Germline CDR1 MNHEY, CDR2 SVGAGI. This CDR3 is CASSGPIYNEQFF.